A selection of T cell receptor beta chains follows, all from one sample in a study of blood T cell repertoires in COVID-19. Using immunoSEQ multiplex PCR, the repertoire was profiled, and TCRdb retains in-frame clones only, with some absent. The sample contains 150,000 to 200,000 clones, approximately 90% of which appear only once. Sequences were obtained from peripheral blood. The receptors here all came from a man aged 45-65 years who had recovered from COVID-19. The CDR3 runs from the conserved cysteine through the conserved F or W. Each record gives: D gene, J gene, V gene, clone size, CDR3 protein, CDR3 DNA. The D gene is left open where the match is weak. Some rows mark clone size as missing; the rest say once, few, many or name a class of expanded clone.

>.|TRBJ1-3|TRBV19|.
CASSPIIGRAPGNTIYF
TGTGCCAGTAGTCCTATAATCGGCAGGGCACCTGGAAACACCATATATTTT
>TRBD1|TRBJ1-2|TRBV6-5|.
CASTPATGYGYTF
TGTGCCAGTACTCCTGCGACAGGGTATGGCTACACCTTC
>TRBD2|TRBJ2-1|TRBV19|once
CASKAAGEKQFF
TGTGCCAGTAAGGCAGCGGGAGAGAAGCAGTTCTTC
>.|TRBJ2-5|TRBV11-2|.
CASSLGTKETQYF
TGTGCCAGCAGCTTAGGGACTAAAGAGACCCAGTACTTC
>.|TRBJ1-6|TRBV9|.
CASSDSLGRWNNSPLHF
TGTGCCAGCAGCGATTCTCTGGGGCGATGGAATAATTCACCCCTCCACTTT
>TRBD2|TRBJ2-3|TRBV19|.
CASSLPSGEFTDTQYF
TGTGCCAGTAGTCTCCCTAGCGGGGAATTCACAGATACGCAGTATTTT
>TRBD1|TRBJ2-3|TRBV19|once
CASSIRSGQGTDTQYF
TGTGCCAGTAGTATAAGATCGGGACAGGGCACAGATACGCAGTATTTT
>TRBD1|TRBJ2-7|TRBV12-3/TRBV12-4|.
CASSKGGNEQYF
TGTGCCAGCAGCAAAGGGGGCAATGAGCAGTACTTC
>.|TRBJ1-5|TRBV6-1|.
CASSEAYRRVGQPQHF
TGTGCCAGCAGTGAAGCGTATAGGAGGGTAGGCCAGCCCCAGCATTTT
>TRBD2|TRBJ2-2|TRBV9|.
CASSVASGGARDGELFF
TGTGCCAGCAGCGTAGCGAGCGGGGGGGCCCGGGACGGGGAGCTGTTTTTT
>.|TRBJ2-7|TRBV4-1|.
CASSQAGLSSYEQYF
TGCGCCAGCAGCCAGGCGGGACTTTCTTCCTACGAGCAGTACTTC
>.|TRBJ1-5|TRBV28|once
CASSLYGGSNQPQHF
TGTGCCAGCAGTTTATACGGGGGGTCGAATCAGCCCCAGCATTTT
>TRBD1|TRBJ2-7|TRBV19|.
CASRKGASYEQYF
TGTGCCAGTAGGAAGGGGGCGTCCTACGAGCAGTACTTC
>TRBD1|TRBJ1-5|TRBV7-8|.
CASSPVDRGIGSNQPQHF
TGTGCCAGCAGCCCTGTGGACAGGGGGATAGGTAGCAATCAGCCCCAGCATTTT
>TRBD1|TRBJ2-3|TRBV4-1|.
CASSQQTGPTDTQYF
TGCGCCAGCAGCCAACAGACAGGGCCCACAGATACGCAGTATTTT
>.|TRBJ1-1|TRBV6-5|.
CASSPSWARSTEAFF
TGTGCCAGCAGTCCATCGTGGGCCCGGTCCACTGAAGCTTTCTTT
>TRBD1|TRBJ1-1|TRBV5-4|.
CASSPNLRGPTEAFF
TGTGCCAGCAGCCCCAATCTAAGGGGGCCCACTGAAGCTTTCTTT
>TRBD2|TRBJ2-3|TRBV7-9|.
CASSLGLAQTRTDTQYF
TGTGCCAGCAGCTTAGGACTAGCGCAAACAAGGACAGATACGCAGTATTTT
>.|TRBJ2-7|TRBV13|.
CASATMGGARAYEQYF
TGTGCCAGCGCAACGATGGGCGGGGCCCGCGCCTACGAGCAGTACTTC
>.|TRBJ2-7|TRBV30|few
CAWIDSYEQYF
TGTGCCTGGATCGACAGTTACGAGCAGTACTTC
>.|TRBJ2-1|TRBV19|.
CASSNSGQRSYNEQFF
TGTGCCAGTAGTAATAGTGGACAGAGATCCTACAATGAGCAGTTCTTC
>.|TRBJ1-1|TRBV6-1|.
CASSDSYHTEAFF
TGTGCCAGCAGTGACAGTTATCACACTGAAGCTTTCTTT